The next 25 T cell receptor beta chains were all read from a single sample in a study of regulatory T cells in long-lasting Graves disease. As for time point: newly diagnosed GD, antithyroid drugs for less than 3 months. RNA extracted from PBMCs served as the sequencing template. The TCR beta library used iRepertoire HTBI primers with Arm-PCR amplification of CDR3. TCRdb itself ran the multiplex PCR reads through MiXCR, one entry per CDR3 protein. The sample consists of some 230,000 distinct CDR3 sequences, about 16% of them appearing once. This specimen consisted of peripheral blood mononuclear cells (PBMCs), obtained at new diagnosis, from a patient treated with antithyroid drugs. These receptors came from a female donor with Graves disease.

This clonotype was counted many times. This chain joins TRBV12-3 or TRBV12-4 and TRBJ1-4; unclear D gene. The length of the CDR3 is 14 residues. V gave up 2 bases and J gave up 0 bases, with 4 bases separating them. The CDR3 region has the DNA TGTGCCAGCAGTTTAAGGACAACTAATGAAAAACTGTTTTTT. Protein sequence: CASSLRTTNEKLFF.

CDR3 DNA: TGTGCCAGTAGTATCCCCTCCGGGACAGCCACTGAAGCTTTCTTT. Its protein is CASSIPSGTATEAFF. The V and J genes are TRBV19 and TRBJ1-1; 7 bases map to TRBD1. After removal of 3 bases from V and 4 bases from J, the junction contained 8 bases not matched to a gene. Germline CDR1 and CDR2: LNHDA and SQIVND (reference sequence). The CDR3 has 15 residues.

This clonotype has a count of ten or more. The chain has TRBV12-3 or TRBV12-4 and TRBJ1-1, with a tentative D call TRBD1 (5 bases). V lost 5 bases and J 4 bases, leaving 17 bases between the germline ends. CDR3 size: 15 residues. CDR3 protein: CASSPGRGEGTEAFF. The CDR3 DNA follows: TGTGCCAGCAGTCCGGGGAGGGGAGAGGGCACTGAAGCTTTCTTT.

This clonotype was observed many times. The chain combines TRBV12-3 or TRBV12-4 with TRBJ2-1; D perhaps matches TRBD2 (6 bases). The V end lost 9 bases, the J end lost 6 bases, and 15 bases lay between the germline ends. This CDR3 has 13 residues. CDR3 sequence (DNA): TGTGCCAGTCTGGCGGGTAGCGGCAATGAGCAGTTCTTC. Translating it yields CASLAGSGNEQFF.

Remarks on this clonotype: A far larger clone is just one base off, so this is likely a read error. The chain has TRBV6-9 and TRBJ2-5; TRBD2 matches 7 bases. From germline, CDR1 is MNHGY and CDR2 SVAAGI. The CDR3 has 15 amino acids. CDR3 amino acids: CASSYGPGSGETQHF. The CDR3 DNA follows: TGTGCCAGCAGTTACGGTCCCGGGAGCGGGGAGACCCAGCACTTC.

This clonotype was seen many times. The genes are TRBV6-1 and TRBJ1-1, with 8 bases identical to TRBD1. CDR1 and CDR2 (germline): MNHNS, SASEGT. This CDR3 region has 14 residues. J was trimmed by 5 bases and V by 6 bases; bases with no gene match: 8. This CDR3 reads CASRPDRGGTEAFF. CDR3 DNA: TGTGCCAGCAGGCCTGACAGGGGTGGGACTGAAGCTTTCTTT.

This clonotype came up many times. This rearrangement joins TRBV6-1 to TRBJ1-1; D unclear. Germline V CDR1 and CDR2: MNHNS, SASEGT. The germline V and J ends were trimmed by 6 bases and 4 bases, with 15 bases remaining between them. This CDR3 region has 14 residues. CDR3 bases: TGTGCCAGCAGCGCCCTTAGGGAGGGCACTGAAGCTTTCTTT. Amino acid sequence: CASSALREGTEAFF.

In this sample, this clonotype turned up many times. The rearrangement joins TRBV6-2 or TRBV6-3 to TRBJ2-7, with 8 bases that match TRBD2. This CDR3 is built from 13 residues. Looked up from germline, CDR1 is MNHEY and CDR2 is SVGEGT. J was trimmed by 6 bases and V by 4 bases; bases with no gene match: 5. The CDR3 here is CASSSSGFFEQYF. The CDR3 DNA reads as TGTGCCAGCAGTTCTAGCGGGTTTTTCGAGCAGTACTTC.

The sample holds many counts of this clonotype. CDR3 in amino acids: CAWSAGGSQETQYF. For the CDR3, the DNA is TGTGCCTGGTCGGCCGGCGGGAGCCAAGAGACCCAGTACTTC. V is TRBV30 and J is TRBJ2-5, with 7 bases aligning to TRBD2. Trimming removed 5 bases from V and 1 base from J; junction bases left unmatched: 7. Germline CDR1 GTSNPN, CDR2 SVGIG (reference sequence). CDR3 length equals 14 residues.

The chain uses TRBV2 and TRBJ2-5, with TRBD2 identical over 9 bases. CDR1 and CDR2 (germline): SNHLY, FYNNEI. The CDR3 sequence is 14 residues long. The ends lost 8 bases at V and 1 base at J; junction bases unmatched: 5. The DNA for the CDR3 is TGTGCCAGCGGACCTAGCGGGACCCAAGAGACCCAGTACTTC. As protein: CASGPSGTQETQYF.

Comment on this clonotype: This may be a read error, as it is one base from a much larger clone. V usage is TRBV12-3 or TRBV12-4 and J usage is TRBJ2-5; D may be TRBD1 or TRBD2 (6 bases each). CDR3 size: 15 residues. The CDR3 is CSSSLVAGHLETQYF. CDR3 in DNA: TGTTCCAGCAGTCTAGTGGCGGGACACCTAGAGACCCAGTACTTC.

This clonotype has at least ten counts. J is TRBJ2-7 and V is TRBV12-3 or TRBV12-4; 9 positions match TRBD1. This CDR3 contains 14 residues. Germline trimming cut 3 bases from V and 6 bases from J; bases unmatched to any gene: 6. For the CDR3, the DNA is TGTGCCAGCAGTTTCGGGACAGGGAGTAGCGAGCAGTACTTC. As protein: CASSFGTGSSEQYF.

This clonotype was counted ten times or more. The V and J genes are TRBV7-9 and TRBJ1-1; D is unresolved. This CDR3 contains 14 residues. Trimming pared 2 bases from V and 1 base from J, leaving 8 bases between. Germline V CDR1 and CDR2: SEHNR, FQNEAQ (reference sequence). Written as DNA, the CDR3 is TGTGCCAGCAGCTTATTGGGAGAGAACACTGAAGCTTTCTTT. This translates into CASSLLGENTEAFF. Full variable domain (rest looked up from reference TRBV7-9 and TRBJ1-1): DTGVSQNPRHKITKRGQNVTFRCDPISEHNRLYWYRQTLGQGPEFLTYFQNEAQLEKSRLLSDRFSAERPKGSFSTLEIQRTEQGDSAMYLCASSLLGENTEAFFGQGTRLTVV.

This clonotype was counted many times. The rearrangement uses TRBV9 and TRBJ1-5, with D maybe TRBD1 (6 bases). Germline V CDR1 and CDR2: SGDLS, YYNGEE. This CDR3 region has 13 residues. V lost 4 bases to trimming and J lost 5 bases, with 10 bases between them. In DNA, the CDR3 is TGTGCCAGCAGCTCGACAGGCCATCAGCCCCAGCATTTT. It translates to CASSSTGHQPQHF.

This clonotype was found many times. The J gene is TRBJ2-3, the V gene TRBV24-1; D ambiguous. The germline CDR1 and CDR2 sequences are KGHDR and SFDVKD. Trimming pared 4 bases from V and 5 bases from J, leaving 9 bases between. The CDR3 is 13 residues long. CDR3 sequence: CATSDVWEDTQYF. The CDR3 bases are TGTGCCACCAGTGACGTCTGGGAAGATACGCAGTATTTT.

This clonotype appeared many times. The V call is TRBV7-3, the J call TRBJ2-1; TRBD2 agrees at 7 bases. V was clipped by 5 bases and J by 6 bases; unmatched bases: 4. CDR3 size: 13 residues. Germline CDR1 SGHTA, CDR2 FQGTGA. The DNA of the CDR3 is TGTGCCAGCAGCCCTCTAGCGGTCAATGAGCAGTTCTTC. Residues: CASSPLAVNEQFF.

Many counts were recorded for this clonotype. The V and J genes are TRBV24-1 and TRBJ2-2, with D possibly matching TRBD2 (6 bases). This CDR3 is built from 14 residues. Trimming cost V 0 bases and J 10 bases, with 11 bases left between them. CDR1 is KGHDR and CDR2 is SFDVKD in the germline V gene. DNA for the CDR3: TGTGCCACCAGTGATTTGCAGAGGGAGGAGGAGCTGTTTTTT. Its protein is CATSDLQREEELFF.

This clonotype was seen repeatedly, ten times or more. The chain employs TRBV19 and TRBJ2-3; no clear D gene. The CDR3 consists of 11 residues. Trimming pared 3 bases from V and 5 bases from J, leaving 3 bases between. Looked up from germline, CDR1 is LNHDA and CDR2 is SQIVND (reference sequence). CDR3: CASSIVDTQYF. The CDR3 region has the DNA TGTGCCAGTAGTATTGTAGATACGCAGTATTTT.

There are a few counts of this clonotype. The chain joins TRBV4-1 to TRBJ2-2; 15 nucleotides line up with TRBD2. This CDR3 is built from 20 residues. Germline-derived CDR1 and CDR2 are MGHRA and YSYEKL. V shed 2 bases, J shed 8 bases, and the junction held 15 bases outside the gene matches. CDR3 sequence reads: CASSQPGLAGGRALEGELFF. The CDR3 DNA reads TGCGCCAGCAGCCAACCGGGACTAGCGGGAGGCCGTGCTCTGGAAGGGGAGCTGTTTTTT.

This clonotype was seen many times. A read error may account for a junction end that differs from germline. The chain carries TRBV7-9 and TRBJ1-6; possible D gene TRBD1, 5 bases. CDR1 and CDR2 (germline): SEHNR, FQNEAQ (reference sequence). The CDR3 contains 13 residues. The CDR3 coding sequence is TGTGCCAGCAGTTTAGGAGGGGACTCACCCCTCCACTTT. Amino acid sequence: CASSLGGDSPLHF.

At least ten counts were recorded for this clonotype. The V call is TRBV6-1, the J call TRBJ1-5; D is uncertain. Germline loops: CDR1 MNHNS, CDR2 SASEGT. This CDR3 comprises 15 residues. V was clipped by 7 bases and J by 2 bases, with 15 bases between them. The CDR3 DNA reads as TGTGCCAGCACCCTGGACCTGGGCGGCAATCAGCCCCAGCATTTT. This encodes CASTLDLGGNQPQHF.

This clonotype appeared many times. The chain employs TRBV3-1 and TRBJ2-7; 11 nucleotides match TRBD2. The germline V gene encodes CDR1 LGHDT and CDR2 YNNKEL (reference sequence). The CDR3 totals 13 residues. V shed 9 bases, J shed 4 bases, and the junction held 5 bases outside the gene matches. CDR3 in amino acids: CASQLAGEYEQYF. CDR3 nucleotides: TGTGCCAGTCAACTAGCGGGAGAATACGAGCAGTACTTC.

The chain couples TRBV20-1 to TRBJ2-7; 8 bases agree with TRBD1. V trimming: 0 bases; J trimming: 5 bases; junction bases outside the gene matches: 9. Germline CDR1 and CDR2: DFQATT and SNEGSKA (reference sequence). This CDR3 spans 15 amino acids. The CDR3 nucleotides are TGCAGTGCTAGAGATGCAGGGGGCGCCGGTGACGAGCAGTACTTC. It translates to CSARDAGGAGDEQYF.

This clonotype was counted ten times or more. V is TRBV7-8 and J is TRBJ2-5; D may be TRBD2 (6 bases). CDR3 length: 14 amino acids. Germline V gives CDR1 SGHVS, CDR2 FQNEAQ. V lost 3 bases, J lost 5 bases, and 13 bases lay in between. The DNA of the CDR3 is TGTGCCAGCAGCTTCCGCGGGGCGCGGGAGACCCAGTACTTC. Amino acid sequence: CASSFRGARETQYF.

There are many counts of this clonotype. The chain couples TRBV24-1 to TRBJ2-1, with D perhaps matching TRBD2 (5 bases). Germline lookup yields CDR1 KGHDR and CDR2 SFDVKD. The CDR3 consists of 16 residues. V gave up 4 bases and J gave up 2 bases, with 14 bases separating them. The CDR3 region is CATSDPYGVPYNEQFF. The DNA for the CDR3 is TGTGCCACCAGTGACCCGTACGGGGTCCCCTACAATGAGCAGTTCTTC.